The clone carrying this T cell receptor (beta chain) has a single count. Generated by immunoSEQ multiplex PCR, the TCRdb table keeps only in-frame clones and is missing some. The sample comprises about 80,000 clones, 90% to 95% of which are singletons, and under 0.5% rests with the top ten. This sample is drawn from a study of technical replicates of blood from a few donors. Material: T cells isolated from PBMCs. This clonotype was sampled from a human donor in good health.

The chain's CDR3 is CASSLSLSNQPQHF. As DNA, the CDR3 is TGTGCCAGCAGTTTATCTCTGAGCAATCAGCCCCAGCATTTT. V and J are TRBV28 and TRBJ1-5; D not certain. CDR3 length: 14 amino acids. CDR1 MDHEN and CDR2 SYDVKM come from the germline V gene. Trimming cost V 1 base and J 1 base, with 5 bases left between them.